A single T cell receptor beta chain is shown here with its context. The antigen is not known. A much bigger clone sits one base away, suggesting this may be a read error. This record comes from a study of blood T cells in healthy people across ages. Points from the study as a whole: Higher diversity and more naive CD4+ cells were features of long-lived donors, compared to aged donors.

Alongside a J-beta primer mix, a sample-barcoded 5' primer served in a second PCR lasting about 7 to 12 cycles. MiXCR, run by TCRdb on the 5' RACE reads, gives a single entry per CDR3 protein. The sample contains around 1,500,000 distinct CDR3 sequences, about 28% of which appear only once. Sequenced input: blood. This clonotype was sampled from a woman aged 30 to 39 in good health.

The CDR3 DNA follows: TGTGCCAGCAGGGGCATTTTAACGAGCAATGAGCAGTACTTC. It is translated as CASRGILTSNEQYF. The chain has TRBV5-6 and TRBJ2-7; the D is unclear. Trimming left V 5 bases short and J 7 bases short, with 19 bases between. Germline V gene lookup returns CDR1 SGHDT and CDR2 YYEEEE. This CDR3 spans 14 amino acids.